This section outlines one T cell receptor beta chain sequence together with its context. Its antigen is not known. The study ran its PCR with 60 Vbeta and 13 Jbeta primers. Clones were sequenced by immunoSEQ multiplex PCR, and TCRdb holds only the in-frame ones, with some missing. The profile shows under 200,000 clones, approximately 83% of them singletons. The sample comes from a study of cytomegalovirus exposure and HLA in healthy donors. Points from the study as a whole: In vitro work confirmed that a few CMV-associated chains recognize CMV antigens. Reported performance of the classifier showed diagnosis of cytomegalovirus status with high specificity and sensitivity.

The germline V and J ends were trimmed by 4 bases and 0 bases, with 15 bases remaining between them. The CDR3 covers 15 residues. The V gene's germline CDR1 is GTSNPN and CDR2 SVGIG (reference sequence). The chain carries TRBV30 and TRBJ1-1, with D maybe TRBD1 (6 bases). The sequencing input was PBMCs. This receptor was obtained from a man aged 18 to 29 in good health and CMV-seropositive. The CDR3 coding sequence is TGTGCCTGGAATCCCAGGTACAGGGTGAACACTGAAGCTTTCTTT. It translates to CAWNPRYRVNTEAFF.